Shown below are 2 T cell receptor beta chains from a single sample sequenced in a study of blood T cell repertoires in COVID-19. Clones were sequenced by immunoSEQ multiplex PCR, and TCRdb holds only the in-frame ones, with some missing. This table has around 47,000 clones, about 80% appearing once. The sequencing input was peripheral blood. Receptors were obtained from a man between 65 and 85 years old with active COVID-19.

V is TRBV27 and J is TRBJ1-2; TRBD1 agrees at 8 bases. CDR1 is MNHEY, CDR2 SMNVEV, per germline (reference sequence). Trimming at V came to 8 bases and at J to 0 bases, leaving 8 bases not matched to a gene. The CDR3 is 15 residues long. CDR3 amino acids: CASRRDRSTNYGYTF. Written as DNA, the CDR3 is TGTGCCAGCCGCAGGGACAGGTCCACTAACTATGGCTACACCTTC.

V usage is TRBV7-2 and J usage is TRBJ1-2; tentatively, D is TRBD1 (6 bases). The CDR3 length is 15 residues. V dropped 1 base and J dropped 7 bases, with 16 bases sitting between them. Germline V gene lookup returns CDR1 SGHTA and CDR2 FQGNSA. This CDR3 reads CASSLVAGAHGGYTF. CDR3 DNA sequence: TGTGCCAGCAGCTTAGTAGCGGGGGCGCATGGTGGCTACACCTTC.